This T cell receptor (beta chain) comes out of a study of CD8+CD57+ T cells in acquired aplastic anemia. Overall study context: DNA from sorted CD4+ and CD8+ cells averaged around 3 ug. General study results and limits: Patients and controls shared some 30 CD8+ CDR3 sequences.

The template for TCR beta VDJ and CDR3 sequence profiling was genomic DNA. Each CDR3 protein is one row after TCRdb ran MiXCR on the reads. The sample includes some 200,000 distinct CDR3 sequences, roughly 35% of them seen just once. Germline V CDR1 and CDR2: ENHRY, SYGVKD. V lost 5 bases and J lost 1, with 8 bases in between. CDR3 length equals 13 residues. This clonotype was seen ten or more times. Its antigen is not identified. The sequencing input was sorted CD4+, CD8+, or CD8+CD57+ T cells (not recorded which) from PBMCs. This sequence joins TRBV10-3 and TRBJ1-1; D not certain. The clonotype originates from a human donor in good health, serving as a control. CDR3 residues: CAISRQPNTEAFF. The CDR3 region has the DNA TGTGCCATCAGTAGACAACCGAACACTGAAGCTTTCTTT.